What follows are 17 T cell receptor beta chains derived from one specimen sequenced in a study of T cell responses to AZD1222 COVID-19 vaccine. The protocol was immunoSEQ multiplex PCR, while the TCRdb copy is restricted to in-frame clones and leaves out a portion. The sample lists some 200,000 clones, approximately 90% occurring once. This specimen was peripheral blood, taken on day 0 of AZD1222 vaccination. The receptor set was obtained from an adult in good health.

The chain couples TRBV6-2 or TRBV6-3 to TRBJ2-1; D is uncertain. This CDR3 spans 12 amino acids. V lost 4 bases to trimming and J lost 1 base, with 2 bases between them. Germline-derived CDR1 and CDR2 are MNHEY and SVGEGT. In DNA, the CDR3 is TGTGCCAGCAGTTTATCCTACAATGAGCAGTTCTTC. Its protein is CASSLSYNEQFF.

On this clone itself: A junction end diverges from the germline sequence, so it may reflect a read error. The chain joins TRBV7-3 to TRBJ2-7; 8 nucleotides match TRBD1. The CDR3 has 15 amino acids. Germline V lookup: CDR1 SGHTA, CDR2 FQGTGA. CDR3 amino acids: CASSTTGTGPYEQYF. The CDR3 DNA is TGTGCCAGCAGCACAACCGGGACAGGCCCCTATGAGCAGTACTTC.

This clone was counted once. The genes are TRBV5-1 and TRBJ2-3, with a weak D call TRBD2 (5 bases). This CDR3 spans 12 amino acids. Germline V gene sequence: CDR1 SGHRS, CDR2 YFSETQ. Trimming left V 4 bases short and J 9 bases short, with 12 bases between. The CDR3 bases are TGCGCCAGCAGCCGGACTGGGGAAACGCAGTATTTT. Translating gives CASSRTGETQYF.

The CDR3 nucleotides read TGCAGCGTTGAAGGTAGCGGCACGTCCTACGAGCAGTACTTC. It specifies CSVEGSGTSYEQYF. The chain links TRBV29-1 to TRBJ2-7; D might be TRBD2 (6 bases). The V gene lost 1 base and the J gene lost 1 base, with 11 bases spanning the gap. From germline, CDR1 is SQVTM and CDR2 ANQGSEA. The CDR3 has 14 residues.

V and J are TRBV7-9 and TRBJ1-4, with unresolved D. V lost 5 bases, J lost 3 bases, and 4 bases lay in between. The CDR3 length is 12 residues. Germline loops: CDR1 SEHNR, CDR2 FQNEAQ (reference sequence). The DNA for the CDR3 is TGTGCCAGCAGCGCCTCTAATGAAAAACTGTTTTTT. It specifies CASSASNEKLFF.

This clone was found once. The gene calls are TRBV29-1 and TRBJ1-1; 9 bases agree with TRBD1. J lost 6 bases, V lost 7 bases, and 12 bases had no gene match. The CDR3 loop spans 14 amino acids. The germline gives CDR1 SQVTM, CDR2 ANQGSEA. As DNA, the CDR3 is TGCAGCGCCAATCGGGGGGACAGGGTGGCTGAAGCTTTCTTT. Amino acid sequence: CSANRGDRVAEAFF.

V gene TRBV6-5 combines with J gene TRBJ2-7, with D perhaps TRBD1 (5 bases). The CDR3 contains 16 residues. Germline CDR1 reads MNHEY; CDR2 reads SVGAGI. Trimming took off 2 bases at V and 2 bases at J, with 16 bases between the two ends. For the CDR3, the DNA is TGTGCCAGCAGTTACGGCCAGGTAGTAGGGGCCTACGAGCAGTACTTC. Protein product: CASSYGQVVGAYEQYF.

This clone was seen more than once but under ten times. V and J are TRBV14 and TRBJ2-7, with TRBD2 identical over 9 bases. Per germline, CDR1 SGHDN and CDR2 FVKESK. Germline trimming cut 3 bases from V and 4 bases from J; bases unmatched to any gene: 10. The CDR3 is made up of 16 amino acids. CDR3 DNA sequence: TGTGCCAGCAGCCAGGTAGTAGCGGGAGAAGTTTACGAGCAGTACTTC. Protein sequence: CASSQVVAGEVYEQYF.

The CDR3 coding sequence is TGCAGTGCTAGTCGACAGGGGATCAACACTGAAGCTTTCTTT. Amino acid sequence: CSASRQGINTEAFF. This sequence joins TRBV20-1 and TRBJ1-1; 8 bases map to TRBD1. V shed 3 bases, J shed 2 bases, and the junction held 5 bases outside the gene matches. The germline CDR1 and CDR2 sequences are DFQATT and SNEGSKA (reference sequence). The CDR3 has 14 amino acids.

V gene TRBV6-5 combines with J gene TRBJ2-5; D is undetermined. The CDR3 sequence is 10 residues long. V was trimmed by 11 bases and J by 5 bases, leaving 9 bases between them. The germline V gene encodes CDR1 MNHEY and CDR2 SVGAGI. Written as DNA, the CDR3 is TGTGCCTCAGTTAGGGAGACCCAGTACTTC. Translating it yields CASVRETQYF.

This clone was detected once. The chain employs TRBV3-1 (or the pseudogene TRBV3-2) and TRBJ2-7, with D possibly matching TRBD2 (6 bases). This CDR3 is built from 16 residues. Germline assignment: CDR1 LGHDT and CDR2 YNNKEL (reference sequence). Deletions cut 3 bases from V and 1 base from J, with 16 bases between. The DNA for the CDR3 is TGTGCCAGCAGCCAGGGGACTCCCGGGACTTCCTACGAGCAGTACTTC. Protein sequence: CASSQGTPGTSYEQYF.

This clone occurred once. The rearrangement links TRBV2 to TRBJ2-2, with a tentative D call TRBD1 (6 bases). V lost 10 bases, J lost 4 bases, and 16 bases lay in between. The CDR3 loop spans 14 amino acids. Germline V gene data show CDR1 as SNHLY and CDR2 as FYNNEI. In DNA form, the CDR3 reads TGTGCCACCCAGAACAGGGAAGGCACCGGGGAGCTGTTTTTT. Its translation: CATQNREGTGELFF.

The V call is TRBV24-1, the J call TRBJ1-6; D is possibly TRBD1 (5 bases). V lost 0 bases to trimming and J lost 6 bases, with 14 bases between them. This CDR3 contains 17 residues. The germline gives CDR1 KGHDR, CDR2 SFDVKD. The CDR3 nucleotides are TGTGCCACCAGTGATTTGAGGCTGTCAGGGTTTAATTCACCCCTCCACTTT. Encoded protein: CATSDLRLSGFNSPLHF.

CDR3 region: CASSSGQGRKANEQFF. In nucleotides, the CDR3 is TGTGCCAGCAGCTCAGGACAAGGACGCAAGGCCAATGAGCAGTTCTTC. The chain joins TRBV7-6 to TRBJ2-1, with D possibly matching TRBD1 (5 bases). The CDR3 contains 16 residues. V was cut by 4 bases and J by 6 bases, with 19 bases left in between. Germline values: CDR1 SGHVS, CDR2 FNYEAQ. The full variable domain, its missing parts supplied by reference TRBV7-6 and TRBJ2-1, is GAGVSQSPRYKVTKRGQDVALRCDPISGHVSLYWYRQALGQGPEFLTYFNYEAQQDKSGLPNDRFSAERPEGSISTLTIQRTEQRDSAMYRCASSSGQGRKANEQFFGPGTRLTVL.

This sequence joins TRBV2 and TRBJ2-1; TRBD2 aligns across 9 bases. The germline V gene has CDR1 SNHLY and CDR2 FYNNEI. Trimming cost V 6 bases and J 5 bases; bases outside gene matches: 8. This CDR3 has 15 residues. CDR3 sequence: CASRGALAGDNEQFF. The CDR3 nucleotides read TGTGCCAGCAGAGGGGCACTAGCGGGCGACAATGAGCAGTTCTTC.

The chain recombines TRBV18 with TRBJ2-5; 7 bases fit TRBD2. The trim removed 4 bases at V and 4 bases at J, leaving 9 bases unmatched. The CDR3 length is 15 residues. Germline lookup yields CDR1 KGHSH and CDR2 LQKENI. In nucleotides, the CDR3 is TGTGCCAGCTCACGGACTAGACAAGTCTTAGAGACCCAGTACTTC. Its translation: CASSRTRQVLETQYF.

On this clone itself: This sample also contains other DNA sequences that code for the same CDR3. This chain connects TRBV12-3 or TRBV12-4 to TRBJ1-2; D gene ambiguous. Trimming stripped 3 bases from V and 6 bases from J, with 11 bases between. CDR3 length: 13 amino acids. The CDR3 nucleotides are TGTGCCAGCAGTTTTGAGGGCCTCCATGGCTACACCTTC. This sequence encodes CASSFEGLHGYTF.